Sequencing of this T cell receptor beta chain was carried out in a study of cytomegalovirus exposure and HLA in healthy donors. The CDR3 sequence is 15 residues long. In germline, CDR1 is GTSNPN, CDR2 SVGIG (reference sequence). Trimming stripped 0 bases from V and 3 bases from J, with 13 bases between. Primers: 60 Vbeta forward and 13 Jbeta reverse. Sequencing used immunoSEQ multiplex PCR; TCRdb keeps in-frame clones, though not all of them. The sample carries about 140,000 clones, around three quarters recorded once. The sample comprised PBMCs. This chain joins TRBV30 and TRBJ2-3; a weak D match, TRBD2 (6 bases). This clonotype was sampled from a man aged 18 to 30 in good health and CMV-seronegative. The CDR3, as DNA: TGTGCCTGGAGTGTTTGGGGGGTTAGAACAGATACGCAGTATTTT. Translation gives CAWSVWGVRTDTQYF.